Listed below are T cell receptor beta chains from one sample, sequenced in a study of CD8+ T cells in alopecia areata. Using immunoSEQ multiplex PCR, the repertoire was profiled, and TCRdb retains in-frame clones only, with some absent. The data hold approximately 160,000 clones, with approximately 62% observed a single time. The starting material was CD4+ T cells sorted from blood, obtained at week 24, from a patient treated with tofacitinib. These receptors were taken from a human donor with alopecia areata. The CDR3 runs from the conserved cysteine through the conserved F or W. Each record gives: clone size, V gene, D gene, J gene, CDR3 DNA, CDR3 protein. D genes are given only for firm matches. Where a row states a size, it is once, few, many or the class of an expanded clone; other rows omit it.

clone_size: .
v_call: TRBV7-9
d_call: TRBD1
j_call: TRBJ2-3
cdr3_nt: TGTGCCAGCAGCTTACGGGACAGAGATACGCAGTATTTT
cdr3_aa: CASSLRDRDTQYF

clone_size: .
v_call: TRBV6-6
d_call: .
j_call: TRBJ2-5
cdr3_nt: TGTGCCAGCAGTCCGAGGGTGACCCAAGAGACCCAGTACTTC
cdr3_aa: CASSPRVTQETQYF

clone_size: .
v_call: TRBV30
d_call: TRBD1
j_call: TRBJ1-4
cdr3_nt: TGTGCCTGGAGTTTCGCGGACAGGGTTGAGGAAAAACTGTTTTTT
cdr3_aa: CAWSFADRVEEKLFF

clone_size: .
v_call: TRBV6-5
d_call: .
j_call: TRBJ1-2
cdr3_nt: TGTGCCAGCAGTCGTATTCCACTGACAGACTATGGCTACACCTTC
cdr3_aa: CASSRIPLTDYGYTF

clone_size: few
v_call: TRBV30
d_call: .
j_call: TRBJ1-1
cdr3_nt: TGTGCCCGGACCTTGTCGGGGGGCACTGAAGCTTTCTTT
cdr3_aa: CARTLSGGTEAFF

clone_size: few
v_call: TRBV7-9
d_call: TRBD1
j_call: TRBJ1-5
cdr3_nt: TGTGCCAGCACGACAGGGGTTGGTCAGCCCCAGCATTTT
cdr3_aa: CASTTGVGQPQHF

clone_size: .
v_call: TRBV4-1
d_call: TRBD1
j_call: TRBJ1-5
cdr3_nt: TGCGCCAGCAGCCAAGATGAGGGACAGTACTATCAGCCCCAGCATTTT
cdr3_aa: CASSQDEGQYYQPQHF

clone_size: .
v_call: TRBV30
d_call: TRBD1
j_call: TRBJ1-1
cdr3_nt: TGTGCCTGGAGGGTCGGGACAGGGGGAGTGGGCACTGAAGCTTTCTTT
cdr3_aa: CAWRVGTGGVGTEAFF

clone_size: .
v_call: TRBV11-2
d_call: TRBD2
j_call: TRBJ2-3
cdr3_nt: TGTGCCAGCAGCTTAAATCGGCTAGCGGCGCCCTCGCAGTATTTT
cdr3_aa: CASSLNRLAAPSQYF

clone_size: few
v_call: TRBV4-1
d_call: TRBD1
j_call: TRBJ1-6
cdr3_nt: TGCGCCAGCAGCCTCAGGACAGGTGATAATTCACCCCTCCACTTT
cdr3_aa: CASSLRTGDNSPLHF

clone_size: .
v_call: TRBV29-1
d_call: .
j_call: TRBJ2-3
cdr3_nt: TGCAGCGTTGAACCGACTAGCACAGATACGCAGTATTTT
cdr3_aa: CSVEPTSTDTQYF

clone_size: many
v_call: TRBV27
d_call: .
j_call: TRBJ2-7
cdr3_nt: TGTGCCAGCAGTTTGAAGCAAGGGCTTAAGCAGTACTTC
cdr3_aa: CASSLKQGLKQYF

clone_size: .
v_call: TRBV10-3
d_call: TRBD1
j_call: TRBJ2-1
cdr3_nt: TGTGCCATCAGTAACCCCGGACAGGGGGAGTTCTTC
cdr3_aa: CAISNPGQGEFF

clone_size: .
v_call: TRBV21-1
d_call: .
j_call: TRBJ1-2
cdr3_nt: TGTGCCAGCCTGGGGGGCTACACCTTC
cdr3_aa: CASLGGYTF

clone_size: .
v_call: TRBV29-1
d_call: TRBD1
j_call: TRBJ2-5
cdr3_nt: TGCAGCGTTGGCAGGGGGCTCCAAGAGACCCAGTACTTC
cdr3_aa: CSVGRGLQETQYF

clone_size: .
v_call: TRBV29-1
d_call: TRBD1
j_call: TRBJ2-1
cdr3_nt: TGCAGCGTTGAAATTGGACAGGGGTGGGGGAATGAGCAGTTCTTC
cdr3_aa: CSVEIGQGWGNEQFF

clone_size: .
v_call: TRBV19
d_call: .
j_call: TRBJ2-2
cdr3_nt: TGTGCCAGTAGTATATGGACCGGGGAGCTGTTTTTT
cdr3_aa: CASSIWTGELFF

clone_size: .
v_call: TRBV30
d_call: .
j_call: TRBJ1-1
cdr3_nt: TGTGCCTGGACTCTCACCGGGACTCCGAACACTGAAGCTTTCTTT
cdr3_aa: CAWTLTGTPNTEAFF

clone_size: .
v_call: TRBV4-1
d_call: .
j_call: TRBJ1-6
cdr3_nt: TGCGCCAGCAGCCAAGAAGGGCAGTTGATTAATTCACCCCTCCACTTT
cdr3_aa: CASSQEGQLINSPLHF

clone_size: .
v_call: TRBV30
d_call: TRBD1
j_call: TRBJ2-5
cdr3_nt: TGTGCCTGGAGTTGGACAGGGGGGTACCAAGAGACCCAGTACTTC
cdr3_aa: CAWSWTGGYQETQYF

clone_size: few
v_call: TRBV30
d_call: TRBD1
j_call: TRBJ2-1
cdr3_nt: TGTGCCTGCACAACGACAGGGTACAATGAGCAGTTCTTC
cdr3_aa: CACTTTGYNEQFF

clone_size: few
v_call: TRBV27
d_call: TRBD2
j_call: TRBJ2-7
cdr3_nt: TGTGCCAGCGGAAAACTAGCGGGGGTTTTAACCTACGAGCAGTACTTC
cdr3_aa: CASGKLAGVLTYEQYF

clone_size: .
v_call: TRBV30
d_call: .
j_call: TRBJ2-7
cdr3_nt: TGTGCCTGGAGTACCCGCCCCCGGGAGCAGTACTTC
cdr3_aa: CAWSTRPREQYF

clone_size: once
v_call: TRBV27
d_call: .
j_call: TRBJ1-5
cdr3_nt: TGTGCCGGATCAGGCAGGGGACATCAGCCCCAGCATTTT
cdr3_aa: CAGSGRGHQPQHF

clone_size: few
v_call: TRBV5-1
d_call: TRBD1
j_call: TRBJ1-2
cdr3_nt: TGCGCCAGCAGCTCCGGGACAGCGGAAAACTATGGCTACACCTTC
cdr3_aa: CASSSGTAENYGYTF

clone_size: .
v_call: TRBV27
d_call: TRBD1
j_call: TRBJ1-2
cdr3_nt: TGTGCCAGCAGTCCACGGACAGGGGGCGCGGATGGCTACACCTTC
cdr3_aa: CASSPRTGGADGYTF

clone_size: few
v_call: TRBV2
d_call: .
j_call: TRBJ1-6
cdr3_nt: TGTGCCAGCCGTTTCCGGGGTTCACCCCTCCACTTT
cdr3_aa: CASRFRGSPLHF

clone_size: .
v_call: TRBV7-9
d_call: .
j_call: TRBJ2-3
cdr3_nt: TGTGCCAGCAGCAGACCGGGACTCGTCACAGATACGCAGTATTTT
cdr3_aa: CASSRPGLVTDTQYF

clone_size: .
v_call: TRBV7-7
d_call: .
j_call: TRBJ1-1
cdr3_nt: TGTGCTAGCAGCATGGACCGGAGCACTGAAGCTTTCTTT
cdr3_aa: CASSMDRSTEAFF

clone_size: few
v_call: TRBV10-3
d_call: TRBD2
j_call: TRBJ2-3
cdr3_nt: TGTGCCATCACCCTTACTAGCGGGGTTCTGTATTTT
cdr3_aa: CAITLTSGVLYF

clone_size: .
v_call: TRBV30
d_call: TRBD1
j_call: TRBJ1-5
cdr3_nt: TGTGCCTGGAGTGTACTTGGGACAGGGGCAGGGCAGCCCCAGCATTTT
cdr3_aa: CAWSVLGTGAGQPQHF

clone_size: .
v_call: TRBV9
d_call: .
j_call: TRBJ1-4
cdr3_nt: TGTGCCAGCAGCCCTGGAGGCTCTATGGGGGAAAAACTGTTTTTT
cdr3_aa: CASSPGGSMGEKLFF

clone_size: .
v_call: TRBV4-2
d_call: TRBD2
j_call: TRBJ2-2
cdr3_nt: TGTGCCAGCAGCCGAGCCACTAGCGGGGGTAACACCGGGGAGCTGTTTTTT
cdr3_aa: CASSRATSGGNTGELFF

clone_size: .
v_call: TRBV29-1
d_call: .
j_call: TRBJ1-5
cdr3_nt: TGCAGCGTTCAGATTCAGGGCAATCAGCCCCAGCATTTT
cdr3_aa: CSVQIQGNQPQHF

clone_size: .
v_call: TRBV7-2
d_call: .
j_call: TRBJ2-7
cdr3_nt: TGTGCCAGCAGACTGGTTTCTAACGAGCAGTACTTC
cdr3_aa: CASRLVSNEQYF

clone_size: .
v_call: TRBV9
d_call: .
j_call: TRBJ2-7
cdr3_nt: TGTGCCAGCGGTGGTTTAGGGGAGCAGGTTTACGAGCAGTACTTC
cdr3_aa: CASGGLGEQVYEQYF

clone_size: many
v_call: TRBV2
d_call: .
j_call: TRBJ1-1
cdr3_nt: TGTGCCAGCAGTACTACCCCGACAGGTAAAGCTTTCTTT
cdr3_aa: CASSTTPTGKAFF

clone_size: .
v_call: TRBV27
d_call: .
j_call: TRBJ1-6
cdr3_nt: TGTGCCAGCAGTTCACGGGACGGAACCATTAATTCACCCCTCCACTTT
cdr3_aa: CASSSRDGTINSPLHF

clone_size: .
v_call: TRBV6-1
d_call: .
j_call: TRBJ1-2
cdr3_nt: TGTGCCAGTTTGGCCTATGGCTACACCTTC
cdr3_aa: CASLAYGYTF

clone_size: .
v_call: TRBV4-1
d_call: .
j_call: TRBJ2-7
cdr3_nt: TGCGCCAGCAGCCATCGGTACGGTCCCCTCTCCTACGAGCAGTACTTC
cdr3_aa: CASSHRYGPLSYEQYF

clone_size: .
v_call: TRBV2
d_call: .
j_call: TRBJ1-6
cdr3_nt: TGTGCCAGCAGTGATGGGTGGAATTCACCCCTCCACTTT
cdr3_aa: CASSDGWNSPLHF

clone_size: many
v_call: TRBV2
d_call: .
j_call: TRBJ1-1
cdr3_nt: TGTGCCAGCACGGAGATCGTCATGAACACTGAAGCTTTCTTT
cdr3_aa: CASTEIVMNTEAFF

clone_size: few
v_call: TRBV13
d_call: TRBD1
j_call: TRBJ2-3
cdr3_nt: TGTGCCAGCAGCTTAGGCTGGACAGGGTTAGGCACAGATACGCAGTATTTT
cdr3_aa: CASSLGWTGLGTDTQYF

clone_size: .
v_call: TRBV6-5
d_call: .
j_call: TRBJ1-2
cdr3_nt: TGTGCCAGCAGTTACTCGGCAGGAAGTGGGGGCTACACCTTC
cdr3_aa: CASSYSAGSGGYTF

clone_size: .
v_call: TRBV29-1
d_call: .
j_call: TRBJ1-4
cdr3_nt: TGCAGCGGGTGCCTCGACAGTGCAACTAATGAAAAACTGTTTTTT
cdr3_aa: CSGCLDSATNEKLFF

clone_size: .
v_call: TRBV30
d_call: .
j_call: TRBJ2-5
cdr3_nt: TGTGCCTGGATGAGATTGGGGGTCCAAGAGACCCAGTACTTC
cdr3_aa: CAWMRLGVQETQYF

clone_size: .
v_call: TRBV9
d_call: .
j_call: TRBJ2-3
cdr3_nt: TGTGCCAGCAGCGTAGGGGACACAGATACGCAGTATTTT
cdr3_aa: CASSVGDTDTQYF

clone_size: few
v_call: TRBV7-2
d_call: .
j_call: TRBJ1-5
cdr3_nt: TGTGCCAGCAGCTTAGGTGGACCCCAGCATTTT
cdr3_aa: CASSLGGPQHF